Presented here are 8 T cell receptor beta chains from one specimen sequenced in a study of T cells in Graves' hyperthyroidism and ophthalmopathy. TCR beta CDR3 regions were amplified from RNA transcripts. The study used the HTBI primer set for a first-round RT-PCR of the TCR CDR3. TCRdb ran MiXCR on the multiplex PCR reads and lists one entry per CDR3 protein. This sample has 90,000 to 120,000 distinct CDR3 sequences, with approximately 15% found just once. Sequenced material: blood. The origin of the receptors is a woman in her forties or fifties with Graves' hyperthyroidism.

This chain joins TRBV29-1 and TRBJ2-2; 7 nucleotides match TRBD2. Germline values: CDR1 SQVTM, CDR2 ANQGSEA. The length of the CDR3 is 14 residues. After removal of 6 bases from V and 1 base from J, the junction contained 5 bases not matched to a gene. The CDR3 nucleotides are TGCAGCGTGGGGGGGACGGGGAACACCGGGGAGCTGTTTTTT. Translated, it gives CSVGGTGNTGELFF.

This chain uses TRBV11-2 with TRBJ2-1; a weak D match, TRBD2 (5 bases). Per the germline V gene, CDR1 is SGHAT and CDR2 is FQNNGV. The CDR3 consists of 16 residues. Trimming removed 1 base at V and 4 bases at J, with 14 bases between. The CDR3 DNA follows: TGTGCCAGCAGCTTAGGTCGGGGTTCCCCTTACAATGAGCAGTTCTTC. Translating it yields CASSLGRGSPYNEQFF.

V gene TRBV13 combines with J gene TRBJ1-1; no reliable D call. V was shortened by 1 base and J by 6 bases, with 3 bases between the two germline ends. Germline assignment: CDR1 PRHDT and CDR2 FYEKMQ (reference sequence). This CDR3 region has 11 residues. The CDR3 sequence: CASSLDPEAFF. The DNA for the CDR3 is TGTGCCAGCAGCTTAGATCCTGAAGCTTTCTTT.

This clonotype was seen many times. CDR3 loop: CSARDFPGGAGIQYF. CDR3 nucleotides: TGCAGTGCTAGAGATTTCCCAGGGGGCGCAGGCATTCAGTACTTC. The chain employs TRBV20-1 and TRBJ2-4; 8 bases agree with TRBD1. CDR3 length: 15 residues. Germline V gives CDR1 DFQATT, CDR2 SNEGSKA (reference sequence). Trimming removed 0 bases from V and 9 bases from J; junction bases left unmatched: 10.

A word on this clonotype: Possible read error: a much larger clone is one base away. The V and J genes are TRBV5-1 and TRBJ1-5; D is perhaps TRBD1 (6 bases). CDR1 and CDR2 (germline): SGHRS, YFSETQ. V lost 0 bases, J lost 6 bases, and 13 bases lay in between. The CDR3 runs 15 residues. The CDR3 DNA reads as TGCGCCAGCAGCTTGGAGTCAGGGGACCGTCAGCCCCAGCATTTT. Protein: CASSLESGDRQPQHF. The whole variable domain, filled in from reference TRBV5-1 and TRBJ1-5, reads KAGVTQTPRYLIKTRGQQVTLSCSPISGHRSVSWYQQTPGQGLQFLFEYFSETQRNKGNFPGRFSGRQFSNSRSEMNVSTLELGDSALYLCASSLESGDRQPQHFGDGTRLSIL.

CDR3 sequence: CASHGGTGNTGELFF. The CDR3 DNA reads TGTGCCAGCCACGGAGGGACAGGAAACACCGGGGAGCTGTTTTTT. The chain links TRBV7-9 to TRBJ2-2; 8 bases line up with TRBD1. CDR3 length: 15 amino acids. Per germline, CDR1 SEHNR and CDR2 FQNEAQ (reference sequence). J was trimmed by 2 bases and V by 8 bases; bases with no gene match: 7.

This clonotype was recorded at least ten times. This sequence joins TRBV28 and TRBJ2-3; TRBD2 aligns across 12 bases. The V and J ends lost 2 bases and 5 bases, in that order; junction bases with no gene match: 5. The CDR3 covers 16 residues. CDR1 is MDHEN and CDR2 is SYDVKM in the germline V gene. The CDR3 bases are TGTGCCAGCAGTTTAGTGACTAGCGGGAGTCTAGATACGCAGTATTTT. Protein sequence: CASSLVTSGSLDTQYF.

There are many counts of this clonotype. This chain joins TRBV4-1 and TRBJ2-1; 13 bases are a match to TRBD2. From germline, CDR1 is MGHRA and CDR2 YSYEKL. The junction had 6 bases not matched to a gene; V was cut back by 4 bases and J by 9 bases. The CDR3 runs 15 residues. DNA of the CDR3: TGCGCCAGCAGCCCGACTAGCGGGAGGTATGGTGAGCAGTTCTTC. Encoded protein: CASSPTSGRYGEQFF.